The subject of this entry is one TCR beta chain. These data come from a study of blood T cell repertoires in COVID-19. About the study: Acute and convalescent COVID-19 specimens originated in the United States, Italy and Spain. Sources were T cells, B-cell-depleted T cells, or PBMCs; the material itself was cDNA or gDNA.

V lost 7 bases and J lost 0, with 11 bases in between. The CDR3 totals 14 residues. CDR1 and CDR2 (germline): SGHNT, YENEEA. Seattle participants joined during active infection and were tracked over time. In the original analysis: Reference gene primer amplification gave nucleated cell count estimates. The method was immunoSEQ multiplex PCR; TCRdb's version includes in-frame clones alone and lacks a portion of them. From that table come the V and J calls and clone size; the DNA was used to work out D and trimming. The sample has some 70,000 clones; around 80% are singletons. The receptor's source is a man aged 50-59 years with COVID-19, enrolled during active disease. The sample was peripheral blood. The chain uses TRBV11-3 and TRBJ2-3, with D maybe TRBD2 (7 bases). CDR3 protein: CASTRGGSTDTQYF. The CDR3, as DNA: TGTGCCAGCACTAGGGGGGGAAGCACAGATACGCAGTATTTT.